Following are 16 T cell receptor beta chains from one sample sequenced in a study of control samples from healthy donors and cancer patients. Profiled with immunoSEQ multiplex PCR; TCRdb holds only in-frame clones, not every one. The data show approximately 120,000 clones, with roughly 89% seen just once and 15% to 20% held by the top ten. The sequenced material came from blood. All receptors derive from a woman aged 45-65 years in good health.

The chain links TRBV27 to TRBJ1-5, with D unresolved. With 2 bases removed from V and 4 bases from J, the gap between germline ends came to 12 bases. CDR1 and CDR2 from the germline V gene are MNHEY and SMNVEV (reference sequence). The CDR3 contains 15 residues. This CDR3 is CASSLRLPDNQPQHF. CDR3 coding DNA: TGTGCCAGCAGTTTAAGGTTACCAGATAATCAGCCCCAGCATTTT.

V gene TRBV29-1 combines with J gene TRBJ2-1; 12 bases line up with TRBD1. This CDR3 region has 16 residues. The germline gives CDR1 SQVTM, CDR2 ANQGSEA. Trimming removed 4 bases from V and 4 bases from J; junction bases left unmatched: 8. The CDR3 DNA reads TGCAGCGTTGGGCCGGGACAGGGGGCGGGGTACAATGAGCAGTTCTTC. Its translation: CSVGPGQGAGYNEQFF.

The chain is built from TRBV5-5 and TRBJ2-3; D perhaps matches TRBD1 (5 bases). The CDR3 has 16 amino acids. V lost 4 bases and J 6 bases, leaving 21 bases between the germline ends. Germline V CDR1 and CDR2: SGHKS, YYEKEE (reference sequence). The CDR3 coding sequence is TGTGCCAGCAGCCCGGGTGGTATAGGGGTCAGGGATACGCAGTATTTT. Protein sequence: CASSPGGIGVRDTQYF.

In nucleotides, the CDR3 is TGTGCCAGCAGGGGGACAGGGGGCGGTGGCAATCAGCCCCAGCATTTT. It specifies CASRGTGGGGNQPQHF. V and J are TRBV27 and TRBJ1-5, with 12 bases aligning to TRBD1. CDR1 is MNHEY, CDR2 SMNVEV, per germline (reference sequence). The CDR3 length is 16 residues. The V gene end was trimmed by 6 bases and the J gene end by 2 bases; junction bases not matched to a gene: 5.

V and J are TRBV18 and TRBJ2-5; 8 positions match TRBD1. V was pared by 3 bases and J by 2 bases, with 11 bases of the junction left unmatched. Per germline, CDR1 KGHSH and CDR2 LQKENI. The CDR3 spans 17 residues. CDR3: CASSPLRTGRPQETQYF. The CDR3 DNA reads as TGTGCCAGCTCACCCCTCCGGACAGGGCGTCCGCAAGAGACCCAGTACTTC.

The V call is TRBV4-3, the J call TRBJ1-2, with TRBD1 as a possible D gene (6 bases). Germline CDR1 is LGHNA and CDR2 is YSLEER. V lost 5 bases, J lost 0 bases, and 22 bases lay in between. CDR3 size: 18 residues. CDR3 protein: CASSYIRWGATANYGYTF. CDR3 coding DNA: TGCGCCAGCAGCTACATACGATGGGGGGCAACCGCTAACTATGGCTACACCTTC.

This clone appeared a single time. This chain joins TRBV18 and TRBJ1-3; no clear D. Germline CDR1 and CDR2: KGHSH and LQKENI. Trimming left V 3 bases short and J 0 bases short, with 6 bases between. The CDR3 loop spans 14 amino acids. Here the CDR3 reads CASSPLDSGNTIYF. The CDR3 DNA sequence: TGTGCCAGCTCACCCCTCGACTCTGGAAACACCATATATTTT.

The V and J genes are TRBV11-2 and TRBJ2-7; weak D call: TRBD2 (6 bases). The CDR3 extends over 15 amino acids. V gave up 1 base and J gave up 2 bases, with 12 bases separating them. Per the germline V gene, CDR1 is SGHAT and CDR2 is FQNNGV. The CDR3 DNA is TGTGCCAGCAGCTTAGTCGGGGGAGTCCCCTACGAGCAGTACTTC. This codes for CASSLVGGVPYEQYF.

The J gene is TRBJ1-3, the V gene TRBV4-1; tentative D call: TRBD1 (6 bases). Per germline, CDR1 MGHRA and CDR2 YSYEKL. CDR3 length: 15 residues. V shed 4 bases and J shed 3 bases, with 13 bases lying between them. Written as DNA, the CDR3 is TGCGCCAGCAGCCCGGGACTAGGGGGTGGAAACACCATATATTTT. This sequence encodes CASSPGLGGGNTIYF.

This rearrangement joins TRBV7-2 to TRBJ2-3; 7 bases map to TRBD2. This CDR3 region has 14 residues. Germline V gene lookup returns CDR1 SGHTA and CDR2 FQGNSA. V lost 11 bases to trimming and J lost 2 bases; unmatched junction nucleotides: 10. The CDR3 loop reads CAGGRAGVTDTQYF. The CDR3 DNA is TGTGCCGGGGGAAGGGCGGGGGTCACAGATACGCAGTATTTT.

The rearrangement uses TRBV11-2 and TRBJ2-1, with 12 nucleotides matching TRBD2. This CDR3 contains 20 residues. V lost 4 bases and J lost 5; bases outside the gene matches: 18. Germline V CDR1 and CDR2: SGHAT, FQNNGV. The CDR3 here is CASSSDFGLAGTRRNNEQFF. CDR3 nucleotide sequence: TGTGCCAGCAGCTCAGACTTTGGACTAGCGGGGACACGACGAAACAATGAGCAGTTCTTC.

The rearrangement uses TRBV4-1 and TRBJ2-5; 10 nucleotides agree with TRBD1. V was clipped by 4 bases and J by 5 bases; unmatched bases: 13. The V gene's germline CDR1 is MGHRA and CDR2 YSYEKL. This CDR3 spans 17 amino acids. The CDR3 sequence is CASSLPGQGTRRETQYF. As DNA, the CDR3 is TGCGCCAGCAGCCTACCGGGACAGGGGACTCGGCGGGAGACCCAGTACTTC.

V usage is TRBV5-1 and J usage is TRBJ2-2; D remains ambiguous. Germline-derived CDR1 and CDR2 are SGHRS and YFSETQ. The CDR3 has 14 residues. V was cut by 4 bases and J by 0 bases, with 7 bases left in between. The CDR3 DNA reads TGCGCCAGCAGCCGTGACACGAACACCGGGGAGCTGTTTTTT. Protein sequence: CASSRDTNTGELFF.

This clone was counted a few times. This sequence joins TRBV4-2 and TRBJ1-5, with D unclear. Germline values: CDR1 LGHNA, CDR2 YNFKEQ. The CDR3 covers 12 residues. V was pared by 4 bases and J by 6 bases, with 7 bases between. CDR3 sequence: CASSPTGQPQHF. The CDR3 DNA sequence: TGTGCCAGCAGCCCGACTGGTCAGCCCCAGCATTTT.

This chain joins TRBV9 and TRBJ2-1, with D possibly being TRBD2 (5 bases). The CDR3 length is 15 residues. Per germline, CDR1 SGDLS and CDR2 YYNGEE. V was shortened by 3 bases and J by 3 bases, with 13 bases between the two germline ends. The CDR3 bases are TGTGCCAGCAGCGCAATTACCCGGGGCTACAATGAGCAGTTCTTC. Amino acid sequence: CASSAITRGYNEQFF.

In regard to this clone: At the DNA level, this CDR3 is encoded by other sequences in the same sample as well. The J gene is TRBJ2-1, the V gene TRBV6-5; the D is unclear. The CDR3 has 11 amino acids. Germline-derived CDR1 and CDR2 are MNHEY and SVGAGI. V was cut by 6 bases and J by 9 bases, with 9 bases left in between. The CDR3 DNA sequence: TGTGCCAGCAGAACGGCTGGTGAGCAGTTCTTC. It specifies CASRTAGEQFF.